This T cell receptor (beta chain) was sequenced during a study of blood T cell repertoires in COVID-19. For the study at large: Italy, Spain and the United States were the sources of the convalescent and acute COVID-19 samples.

Sequenced by immunoSEQ multiplex PCR; TCRdb stores in-frame clones only, minus some. The table lists about 100,000 clones, over 85% of them singletons. The germline CDR1 and CDR2 sequences are KGHSH and LQKENI. This CDR3 comprises 17 residues. V was clipped by 4 bases and J by 7 bases; unmatched bases: 12. This TCR was sampled from a man aged 65 to 79 with acute or convalescent COVID-19. The chain joins TRBV18 to TRBJ1-6; 8 bases are a match to TRBD1. Input material: peripheral blood. CDR3: CASSLRTGQGANSPLHF. The CDR3 bases are TGTGCCAGCTCACTTCGGACAGGGCAGGGGGCAAATTCACCCCTCCACTTT.